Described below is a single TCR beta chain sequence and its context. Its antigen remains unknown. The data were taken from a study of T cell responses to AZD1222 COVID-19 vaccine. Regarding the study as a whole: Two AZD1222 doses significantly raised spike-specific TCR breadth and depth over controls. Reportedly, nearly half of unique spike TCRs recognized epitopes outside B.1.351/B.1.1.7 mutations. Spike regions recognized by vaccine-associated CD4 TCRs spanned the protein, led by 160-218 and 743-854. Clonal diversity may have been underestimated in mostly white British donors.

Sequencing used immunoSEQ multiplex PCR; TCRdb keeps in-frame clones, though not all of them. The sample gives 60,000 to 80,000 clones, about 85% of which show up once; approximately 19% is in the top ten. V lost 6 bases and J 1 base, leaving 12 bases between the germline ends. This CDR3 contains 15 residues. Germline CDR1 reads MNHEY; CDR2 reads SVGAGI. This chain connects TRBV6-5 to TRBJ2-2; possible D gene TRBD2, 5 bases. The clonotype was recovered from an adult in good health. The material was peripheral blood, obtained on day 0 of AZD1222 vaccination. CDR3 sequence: CASRYPGGNTGELFF. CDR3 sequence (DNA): TGTGCCAGCAGATATCCCGGAGGGAACACCGGGGAGCTGTTTTTT.